A selection of T cell receptor beta chains follows, all from one sample in a study of cytomegalovirus exposure and HLA in healthy donors. Sequencing was performed with immunoSEQ multiplex PCR; in TCRdb, only in-frame clones are kept and a portion is missing. The sample has 100,000 to 150,000 clones; approximately 75% are singletons. The sequenced sample consisted of PBMCs. These receptors were obtained from a man between 35 and 55 years old in good health and CMV-seronegative. CDR3s include the opening cysteine and the closing phenylalanine or tryptophan. The order of the fields is J gene, V gene, D gene, clone size, CDR3 DNA, CDR3 protein. A D gene is named only where the DNA matches it firmly. The listing skips clone size in some rows; elsewhere it reads once, few, many or a size class.

TRBJ1-4	TRBV10-3	TRBD1	.	TGTGCCATCAGTGAGTCCACAGGGGAGGAGGGGCTGTTTTTT	CAISESTGEEGLFF
TRBJ1-1	TRBV7-8	.	.	TGTGCCAGCAAACGACAGAACGTGAACACTGAAGCTTTCTTT	CASKRQNVNTEAFF
TRBJ2-5	TRBV10-3	.	once	TGTGCCATCAGTCCCTACGGGGAGACCCAGTACTTC	CAISPYGETQYF
TRBJ1-5	TRBV19	.	once	TGTGCCAGTAGTATACTCTCGGGTCGTCAGCCCCAGCATTTT	CASSILSGRQPQHF
TRBJ1-1	TRBV5-5	.	once	TGTGCCAGCAGCTTCATCGGGAACACTGAAGCTTTCTTT	CASSFIGNTEAFF
TRBJ1-4	TRBV5-1	.	.	TGCGCCAGCAGCTTGGGGATGTTAGGAGGTTATAATGAAAAACTGTTTTTT	CASSLGMLGGYNEKLFF
TRBJ1-1	TRBV18	TRBD1	.	TGTGCCAGCTCAGCCGGGACAGGGGACACTGAAGCTTTCTTT	CASSAGTGDTEAFF
TRBJ2-7	TRBV15	.	.	TGTGCCACCAGCAGAGATCAGGGCCCAGGTGAGGAGCAGTACTTC	CATSRDQGPGEEQYF
TRBJ2-7	TRBV6-9	.	.	TGTGCCAACTTAGTAACATCTTGGGGCGGCTCTTTTTCCTACGAGCAGTACTTC	CANLVTSWGGSFSYEQYF
TRBJ2-3	TRBV7-3	TRBD2	.	TGTGCCAGCTCGACTAGCATCTCCTCCACAGATACGCAGTATTTT	CASSTSISSTDTQYF
TRBJ1-6	TRBV5-1	.	.	TGCGCCAGCACCCTCGATGGAGGCACCTATAATTCACCCCTCCACTTT	CASTLDGGTYNSPLHF
TRBJ1-2	TRBV2	.	.	TGTGCCAGCACTTTGGCGGGGAGTGGCTACACCTTC	CASTLAGSGYTF